The 17 T cell receptor beta chains below all came from one sample that was sequenced in a study of blood T cells in healthy people across ages. The second PCR ran about 6 to 12 cycles with a sample-barcoded 5' primer and J-beta primers. In TCRdb, the 5' RACE reads were re-called with MiXCR into one record per CDR3 protein. The sample carries roughly 1.9 million distinct CDR3 sequences, about 39% recorded once. The sample was blood. The receptor set was obtained from a human donor in good health.

This clonotype appeared a few times. The chain couples TRBV5-1 to TRBJ2-7; TRBD2 agrees at 13 bases. The J call may be mistaken, given a closer DNA end match to TRBJ2-5. Germline-derived CDR1 and CDR2 are SGHRS and YFSETQ. The CDR3 has 18 residues. CDR3 sequence: CASSPGQLAGGWQETQYF. CDR3 bases: TGCGCCAGCAGCCCCGGGCAACTAGCGGGAGGGTGGCAAGAGACCCAGTACTTC.

The sample holds one count of this clonotype. The chain links TRBV9 to TRBJ1-1; no reliable D call. Between the trimmed V and J ends, which lost 0 bases and 7 bases, there was a span of 16 bases. Germline V gene sequence: CDR1 SGDLS, CDR2 YYNGEE. CDR3 length: 15 residues. Here the CDR3 reads CASSVEHSGWGEAFF. CDR3 bases: TGTGCCAGCAGCGTAGAGCACTCCGGGTGGGGTGAAGCTTTCTTT. The full variable domain, with the rest looked up from reference TRBV9 and TRBJ1-1, is DSGVTQTPKHLITATGQRVTLRCSPRSGDLSVYWYQQSLDQGLQFLIQYYNGEERAKGNILERFSAQQFPDLHSELNLSSLELGDSALYFCASSVEHSGWGEAFFGQGTRLTVV.

This chain links TRBV24-1 with TRBJ2-3; D may match TRBD1 or TRBD2 (5 bases each). Germline V gene lookup returns CDR1 KGHDR and CDR2 SFDVKD. The CDR3 loop spans 15 amino acids. V gave up 3 bases and J gave up 4 bases, with 13 bases separating them. The CDR3 DNA reads as TGTGCCACCAGTGATGGAGGCAGGGTGGCAGATACGCAGTATTTT. Amino acids: CATSDGGRVADTQYF.

The chain uses TRBV20-1 and TRBJ2-5, with D maybe TRBD1 (8 bases). The CDR3 length is 15 residues. Per germline, CDR1 DFQATT and CDR2 SNEGSKA (reference sequence). Trimming removed 5 bases at V and 4 bases at J, with 20 bases between. The CDR3 region is CSAGQGGGLGETQYF. The CDR3 nucleotides are TGCAGTGCTGGACAGGGAGGGGGGTTAGGAGAGACCCAGTACTTC.

J is TRBJ1-5 and V is TRBV29-1; 8 positions agree with TRBD1. V was clipped by 7 bases and J by 5 bases; unmatched bases: 7. Germline V lookup: CDR1 SQVTM, CDR2 ANQGSEA. The CDR3 spans 13 residues. The CDR3, as DNA: TGCAGCGCCCTAGGACAGGGAGATCAGCCCCAGCATTTT. Protein sequence: CSALGQGDQPQHF.

Concerning this clonotype: A junction end diverges from the germline sequence, so it may reflect a read error. The chain joins TRBV10-3 to TRBJ1-6; no reliable D call. Germline V lookup: CDR1 ENHRY, CDR2 SYGVKD. CDR3 length: 14 residues. CDR3 DNA: TGTACCATCAGTGATTTCCTAGATCATTCACCCCTCCACTTT. It is translated as CTISDFLDHSPLHF.

This clonotype was seen a single time. The germline gene is not matched at one end of the junction; a read error may be the cause. The V and J genes are TRBV15 and TRBJ2-6, with TRBD1 matching over 7 bases. The CDR3 consists of 21 residues. CDR1 and CDR2 (germline): LNHNV, YYDKDF (reference sequence). DNA of the CDR3: TGTGCCACCAGCAGAGATGGATATCGACAGGGTACTCGTACTGGGGCCAACGTCCGGACTTTC. Its protein is CATSRDGYRQGTRTGANVRTF.

Only a few counts were recorded for this clonotype. The chain links TRBV6-2 or TRBV6-3 to TRBJ1-5; 9 bases line up with TRBD1. Germline V gene data show CDR1 as MNHEY and CDR2 as SVGEGT. The CDR3 spans 15 residues. With V trimmed by 7 bases and J by 5 bases, 9 bases remained unmatched. CDR3 region: CASMVLGQGDQPQHF. In DNA form, the CDR3 reads TGTGCCAGCATGGTTTTGGGACAGGGTGATCAGCCCCAGCATTTT.

This clonotype was picked up many times. The genes are TRBV20-1 and TRBJ1-2; 10 bases agree with TRBD1. Germline V gene sequence: CDR1 DFQATT, CDR2 SNEGSKA (reference sequence). There are 13 residues in the CDR3. The V gene end was trimmed by 2 bases and the J gene end by 5 bases; junction bases not matched to a gene: 2. CDR3 in DNA: TGCAGTGCTAGACTGGGACAGGGGTATGGCTACACCTTC. Translating gives CSARLGQGYGYTF.

This clonotype was seen more than once but under ten times. The chain joins TRBV28 to TRBJ2-7; D remains unclear. Trimming shortened V by 5 bases and J by 2 bases, and 13 bases separated the two germline ends. CDR1 and CDR2 (germline): MDHEN, SYDVKM. The CDR3 runs to 14 residues. The CDR3 here is CASSRPAGAYEQYF. In DNA form, the CDR3 reads TGTGCCAGCAGTCGCCCCGCTGGAGCCTACGAGCAGTACTTC.

This clonotype was picked up a small number of times. This chain uses TRBV9 with TRBJ2-1; 8 bases are a match to TRBD2. CDR3 length equals 16 residues. V gave up 4 bases and J gave up 9 bases; unmatched junction bases: 15. The germline V gene has CDR1 SGDLS and CDR2 YYNGEE. This CDR3 is CASSSQAGAPGSEQFF. CDR3 nucleotides: TGTGCCAGCAGCTCCCAAGCGGGGGCACCCGGGAGTGAGCAGTTCTTC.

This clonotype was seen ten or more times. The chain uses TRBV12-3 or TRBV12-4 and TRBJ1-1; D is unclear. V lost 3 bases, J lost 4 bases, and 12 bases lay in between. The CDR3 runs to 14 residues. CDR3 in amino acids: CASSLKGDGTEAFF. For the CDR3, the DNA is TGTGCCAGCAGTTTGAAAGGTGATGGCACTGAAGCTTTCTTT.

This clonotype was seen only once. This chain links TRBV9 with TRBJ2-5; 8 nucleotides match TRBD2. CDR1 and CDR2 (germline): SGDLS, YYNGEE. The V and J ends lost 5 bases and 2 bases, in that order; junction bases with no gene match: 11. This CDR3 is 16 amino acids long. CDR3 sequence reads: CASSSGGAGGQETQYF. CDR3 DNA sequence: TGTGCCAGCAGTTCCGGGGGGGCCGGAGGGCAAGAGACCCAGTACTTC.

In regard to this clonotype: A much larger clone differs by one base, so this may be a read error. V is TRBV4-3 and J is TRBJ1-4; no definite D call. From germline, CDR1 is LGHNA and CDR2 YSLEER. This CDR3 is 15 amino acids long. The CDR3 coding sequence is TGCGCCAGCAGCCAAGTGGCATCAACTAATGAAAAACTGTATTTT. Protein: CASSQVASTNEKLYF.

Only a few counts were recorded for this clonotype. The V gene is TRBV20-1, the J gene TRBJ2-7; the match to TRBD1 covers 7 bases. The CDR3 sequence is 14 residues long. V lost 6 bases, J lost 3 bases, and 11 bases stayed unmatched. Germline V gene data show CDR1 as DFQATT and CDR2 as SNEGSKA (reference sequence). CDR3 nucleotides: TGCAGTGCCGCCTCCGGGACAGTCAACTACGAGCAGTACTTC. Its translation is CSAASGTVNYEQYF.

J is TRBJ1-1 and V is TRBV10-3; 7 nucleotides align to TRBD1. Germline V CDR1 and CDR2: ENHRY, SYGVKD. The CDR3 contains 14 residues. V lost 8 bases, J lost 0 bases, and 6 bases stayed unmatched. The CDR3 DNA reads as TGTGCCATCCGTATGGGACAGATGAACACTGAAGCTTTCTTT. Its protein product is CAIRMGQMNTEAFF.

This clonotype was counted only a few times. V is TRBV29-1 and J is TRBJ2-7; 8 bases agree with TRBD1. There are 13 residues in the CDR3. The V and J ends lost 7 bases and 1 base, in that order; junction bases with no gene match: 6. CDR1 is SQVTM, CDR2 ANQGSEA, per germline. CDR3 in DNA: TGCAGCGGATTCGGGACAGGATCCTACGAGCAGTACTTC. This gives the protein CSGFGTGSYEQYF.